The 9 T cell receptor beta chains below come from one sample, sequenced in a study of cytomegalovirus exposure and HLA in healthy donors. The study ran its PCR with 60 Vbeta and 13 Jbeta primers. The data were produced by immunoSEQ multiplex PCR, yet TCRdb's version contains in-frame clones alone and is incomplete. This sample has roughly 150,000 clones, with more than 80% found just once. Material for sequencing was PBMCs. The receptors here all came from a woman between 35 and 50 years old in good health and CMV-seropositive.

The V call is TRBV6-5, the J call TRBJ1-2; perhaps TRBD1 as D (6 bases). This CDR3 has 14 residues. V was trimmed by 5 bases and J by 3 bases, leaving 13 bases between them. CDR1 MNHEY and CDR2 SVGAGI come from the germline V gene. DNA for the CDR3: TGTGCCAGCAGTCAGTCGACAGGACACTATGGCTACACCTTC. It encodes CASSQSTGHYGYTF.

The genes are TRBV5-1 and TRBJ2-1; a possible D gene is TRBD2 (6 bases). Trimming left V 3 bases short and J 1 base short, with 8 bases between. CDR3 length: 14 amino acids. Germline-derived CDR1 and CDR2 are SGHRS and YFSETQ. DNA for the CDR3: TGCGCCAGCAGCTCTGGGGGGTCCTACAATGAGCAGTTCTTC. Translating gives CASSSGGSYNEQFF.

In its sample, this clone was seen a few times. This chain connects TRBV7-9 to TRBJ1-4; TRBD1 is a possible D gene (5 bases). The CDR3 loop spans 13 amino acids. V was cut by 6 bases and J by 8 bases, with 13 bases left in between. CDR1 is SEHNR and CDR2 is FQNEAQ in the germline V gene (reference sequence). In DNA form, the CDR3 reads TGTGCCAGCAGGCAGGGAATTCGAGAAAAACTGTTTTTT. As protein: CASRQGIREKLFF.

This rearrangement joins TRBV27 to TRBJ2-1, with D possibly being TRBD2 (6 bases). The germline V and J ends were trimmed by 7 bases and 3 bases, with 10 bases remaining between them. The CDR3 is 13 amino acids. Germline CDR1 is MNHEY and CDR2 is SMNVEV (reference sequence). The CDR3 DNA is TGTGCCAGCACCTCGGGGGACTACAATGAGCAGTTCTTC. The encoded protein is CASTSGDYNEQFF.

The chain uses TRBV28 and TRBJ2-3, with D possibly being TRBD2 (5 bases). Looked up from germline, CDR1 is MDHEN and CDR2 is SYDVKM. The CDR3 has 12 residues. Trimming took 6 bases from V and 5 from J, leaving 9 bases between them. The CDR3 protein is CASSLRGDTQYF. CDR3 sequence (DNA): TGTGCCAGCAGCTTACGGGGAGATACGCAGTATTTT. Full variable domain (remainder filled in from reference TRBV28 and TRBJ2-3): DVKVTQSSRYLVKRTGEKVFLECVQDMDHENMFWYRQDPGLGLRLIYFSYDVKMKEKGDIPEGYSVSREKKERFSLILESASTNQTSMYLCASSLRGDTQYFGPGTRLTVL.

This clone was seen only once. At one of its ends the junction is not consistent with the germline gene, which may arise from a read error. V usage is TRBV27 and J usage is TRBJ2-7; D is perhaps TRBD1 (5 bases). CDR1 is MNHEY, CDR2 SMNVEV, per germline (reference sequence). CDR3 size: 14 residues. Here the CDR3 DNA reads TGTGCCAGCAGGCCGACAGATTACTCCTACAAGCAGTACTTC. It encodes CASRPTDYSYKQYF.

The chain recombines TRBV27 with TRBJ1-4; D remains unclear. CDR3 size: 17 residues. V dropped 3 bases and J dropped 3 bases, with 17 bases sitting between them. Looked up from germline, CDR1 is MNHEY and CDR2 is SMNVEV (reference sequence). The CDR3 here is CASSLFDFDCPNEKLFF. As DNA, the CDR3 is TGTGCCAGCAGTTTGTTCGACTTCGACTGCCCTAATGAAAAACTGTTTTTT.

Comments on this clone: The junction departs from germline at one end; a sequencing error may be responsible. The CDR3 loop is CSSSLYTGRALAGELFF. The CDR3 DNA sequence: TGTTCCAGCAGCTTATACACCGGGAGGGCCCTTGCCGGGGAGCTGTTTTTT. The V call is TRBV7-9, the J call TRBJ2-2, with TRBD2 matching 8 bases. The CDR3 contains 17 residues. The germline V gene has CDR1 SEHNR and CDR2 FQNEAQ (reference sequence).

This clone was observed a few times. The chain carries TRBV15 and TRBJ1-1; a possible D gene is TRBD1 (6 bases). The CDR3 spans 16 residues. V lost 0 bases, J lost 7 bases, and 18 bases lay in between. Germline V gene data show CDR1 as LNHNV and CDR2 as YYDKDF (reference sequence). CDR3 bases: TGTGCCACCAGCAGAGATACCTGGGGGCAGCAGGTTGAAGCTTTCTTT. Translated, it gives CATSRDTWGQQVEAFF.